The rows below give T cell receptor beta chains drawn from one sample of a study of blood T cell repertoires in COVID-19. The protocol was immunoSEQ multiplex PCR, while the TCRdb copy is restricted to in-frame clones and leaves out a portion. The table shows approximately 230,000 clones, with around 88% occurring only once. Material for sequencing was peripheral blood. Receptors were obtained from a woman aged 25 to 39 with COVID-19, enrolled during active disease. CDR3s include the opening cysteine and the closing phenylalanine or tryptophan. A D gene is named only where the DNA matches it firmly. Expanded clones are given a class, and other clones once, few, many or no size at all.

.	.	13	TRBV6-5	TRBJ1-2	CASRSVNEYGYTF	TGTGCCAGCAGGTCCGTCAATGAGTATGGCTACACCTTC
TRBD1	.	14	TRBV10-3	TRBJ1-1	CAISEVTGSTEAFF	TGTGCCATCAGTGAAGTGACAGGGTCCACTGAAGCTTTCTTT
.	.	14	TRBV18	TRBJ2-3	CASSSGLPTDTQYF	TGTGCCAGCTCAAGCGGACTGCCCACAGATACGCAGTATTTT
TRBD2	.	15	TRBV5-1	TRBJ2-2	CASKLSGRADGELFF	TGCGCCAGCAAGCTGAGCGGGAGGGCCGACGGGGAGCTGTTTTTT
TRBD2	.	15	TRBV28	TRBJ2-1	CASSLLASGGHEQFF	TGTGCCAGCAGTTTATTGGCTAGCGGGGGACATGAGCAGTTCTTC
.	.	17	TRBV28	TRBJ2-2	CASSFFSGGRSTGELFF	TGTGCCAGCAGTTTTTTTTCCGGGGGGCGCAGCACCGGGGAGCTGTTTTTT
.	few	18	TRBV5-1	TRBJ2-3	CASSLWGVGTSSTDTQYF	TGCGCCAGCAGCTTGTGGGGGGTCGGAACTTCTAGCACAGATACGCAGTATTTT
.	.	14	TRBV11-2	TRBJ1-2	CATIGGIGNYGYTF	TGTGCCACTATAGGGGGAATCGGTAACTATGGCTACACCTTC
TRBD1	once	15	TRBV5-5	TRBJ2-5	CASYIPGTGVETQYF	TGTGCCAGCTATATTCCCGGGACAGGGGTTGAGACCCAGTACTTC
.	.	15	TRBV28	TRBJ1-1	CASSPHPTVNTEAFF	TGTGCCAGCAGTCCCCACCCTACAGTGAACACTGAAGCTTTCTTT
.	.	18	TRBV30	TRBJ2-4	CAWSREGVVARSFNIQYF	TGTGCCTGGAGTAGGGAAGGTGTGGTAGCGCGTTCGTTTAACATTCAGTACTTC
TRBD1	.	18	TRBV7-6	TRBJ2-6	CASSLGPTGGSGANVLTF	TGTGCCAGCAGCTTGGGGCCGACAGGGGGCTCTGGGGCCAACGTCCTGACTTTC
.	.	13	TRBV12-3/TRBV12-4	TRBJ1-2	CASRLGPGDGYTF	TGTGCCAGCAGGCTGGGACCAGGGGATGGCTACACCTTC
.	.	15	TRBV15	TRBJ1-5	CATSRDLGAGQPQHF	TGTGCCACCAGCAGAGATCTGGGGGCCGGGCAGCCCCAGCATTTT
.	few	13	TRBV7-2	TRBJ2-1	CASSLSPPSGQFF	TGTGCCAGCAGCTTAAGTCCCCCAAGCGGGCAGTTCTTC
.	once	15	TRBV28	TRBJ2-7	CASSLMGPVPYEQYF	TGTGCCAGCAGTTTAATGGGGCCGGTACCCTACGAGCAGTACTTC
.	.	14	TRBV30	TRBJ1-2	CAWSVGGSNYGYTF	TGTGCCTGGAGTGTAGGGGGAAGTAACTATGGCTACACCTTC
TRBD1	.	16	TRBV19	TRBJ1-2	CASRDRTGGINYGYTF	TGTGCCAGTAGGGATCGGACAGGGGGGATAAACTATGGCTACACCTTC
.	.	14	TRBV18	TRBJ2-5	CASSPRDSQETQYF	TGTGCCAGCTCACCAAGGGACTCCCAGGAGACCCAGTACTTC
TRBD1	.	17	TRBV6-4	TRBJ2-2	CASRGPRTGGTTGELFF	TGTGCCAGCAGGGGGCCCCGGACAGGGGGCACCACCGGGGAGCTGTTTTTT
TRBD1	.	16	TRBV27	TRBJ1-5	CASSPGVGGVDQPQHF	TGTGCCAGCAGTCCTGGCGTAGGGGGCGTTGATCAGCCCCAGCATTTT
TRBD1	.	16	TRBV24-1	TRBJ2-1	CATSDPGQGARNEQFF	TGTGCCACCAGTGACCCCGGACAGGGGGCGAGGAATGAGCAGTTCTTC
.	.	17	TRBV11-3	TRBJ1-1	CASSLDQAGYMNTEAFF	TGTGCCAGCAGCTTAGATCAGGCAGGCTACATGAACACTGAAGCTTTCTTT
TRBD2	.	14	TRBV29-1	TRBJ2-1	CSAIAQRGSNEQFF	TGCAGCGCGATCGCGCAGCGGGGGAGCAATGAGCAGTTCTTC
.	.	14	TRBV7-2	TRBJ2-3	CASNHNRNTDTQYF	TGTGCCAGCAACCACAATCGAAACACAGATACGCAGTATTTT
TRBD2	.	18	TRBV9	TRBJ2-2	CASSVGLAGFGNAGELFF	TGTGCCAGCAGCGTGGGACTAGCGGGATTTGGTAACGCCGGGGAGCTGTTTTTT
TRBD1	few	17	TRBV5-6	TRBJ2-7	CASSLESGRGRGYEQYF	TGTGCCAGCAGCTTGGAATCGGGCAGGGGGCGCGGTTACGAGCAGTACTTC
TRBD1	.	18	TRBV11-3	TRBJ2-1	CASSYETGVSRSYNEQFF	TGTGCCAGCAGCTACGAGACAGGGGTCTCGCGGAGCTACAATGAGCAGTTCTTC
.	.	13	TRBV19	TRBJ2-5	CASSRTARETQYF	TGTGCCAGTAGTCGGACAGCCCGGGAGACCCAGTACTTC
TRBD1	once	19	TRBV13	TRBJ1-1	CASSTLSPFKTGLNTEAFF	TGTGCCAGCAGCACACTTTCCCCCTTTAAGACAGGGCTGAACACTGAAGCTTTCTTT
.	.	16	TRBV28	TRBJ2-1	CASSFVPGGSYNEQFF	TGTGCCAGCAGTTTCGTTCCTGGCGGCTCCTACAATGAGCAGTTCTTC
.	.	14	TRBV19	TRBJ1-2	CASTLGSFNYGYTF	TGTGCCAGTACCCTCGGGAGTTTTAACTATGGCTACACCTTC
.	.	17	TRBV6-2/TRBV6-3	TRBJ2-7	CASSYAGGGAMGYEQYF	TGTGCCAGCAGTTACGCGGGCGGGGGCGCTATGGGCTACGAGCAGTACTTC
.	.	11	TRBV12-3/TRBV12-4	TRBJ1-1	CASTPGGEAFF	TGTGCCAGCACCCCGGGGGGTGAAGCTTTCTTT
TRBD2	.	14	TRBV25-1	TRBJ2-5	CASSESGTSSTQYF	TGTGCCAGCAGTGAATCCGGGACTAGCTCGACCCAGTACTTC
TRBD1	.	17	TRBV24-1	TRBJ1-6	CATSDFVLDRVISPLHF	TGTGCCACCAGTGATTTCGTTCTAGACAGGGTAATTTCACCCCTCCACTTT
.	.	14	TRBV6-5	TRBJ1-3	CASVGQSSGNTIYF	TGTGCCAGTGTCGGACAGTCCTCTGGAAACACCATATATTTT
.	.	15	TRBV4-1	TRBJ2-5	CASSQGRARQETQYF	TGCGCCAGCAGCCAAGGCAGGGCGCGGCAAGAGACCCAGTACTTC
TRBD1	.	16	TRBV3-1/TRBV3-2	TRBJ2-2	CASSYFRDSNTGELFF	TGTGCCAGCAGCTATTTCCGGGACAGTAACACCGGGGAGCTGTTTTTT
.	.	11	TRBV21-1	TRBJ1-2	CASSNRGGYTF	TGTGCCAGCAGCAACAGGGGAGGCTACACCTTC
.	.	15	TRBV11-3	TRBJ1-2	CASSLTRTENYGYTF	TGTGCCAGCAGCTTAACCCGGACAGAGAACTATGGCTACACCTTC
TRBD1	.	15	TRBV5-1	TRBJ2-5	CASSLGDRGQETQYF	TGCGCCAGCAGCTTGGGCGACAGGGGACAAGAGACCCAGTACTTC
.	.	17	TRBV6-2/TRBV6-3	TRBJ1-2	CASSYPSDRRTHYGYTF	TGTGCCAGCAGTTACCCCTCAGACAGGCGCACCCACTATGGCTACACCTTC
.	.	15	TRBV9	TRBJ1-5	CASSVGTASDQPQHF	TGTGCCAGCAGCGTAGGTACAGCCAGTGATCAGCCCCAGCATTTT
.	.	15	TRBV21-1	TRBJ2-1	CASSKVSGTSGGEFF	TGTGCCAGCAGCAAAGTGTCCGGAACTAGCGGGGGGGAGTTCTTC
TRBD1	.	13	TRBV29-1	TRBJ2-7	CSASGTVGSEQYF	TGCAGCGCCTCCGGGACAGTCGGGTCCGAGCAGTACTTC
TRBD1	.	17	TRBV11-2	TRBJ1-6	CASSLDRTGGRNSPLHF	TGTGCCAGCAGCTTAGATCGGACAGGGGGCCGTAATTCACCCCTCCACTTT
.	once	13	TRBV4-3	TRBJ1-1	CASSQEGGTEAFF	TGCGCCAGCAGCCAAGAGGGGGGAACTGAAGCTTTCTTT
.	.	17	TRBV6-6	TRBJ2-7	CASSPPHGRGDRMGQYF	TGTGCCAGCAGTCCCCCTCATGGGAGGGGGGATCGAATGGGGCAGTACTTC
TRBD1	.	15	TRBV14	TRBJ1-3	CASRETGSSGNTIYF	TGTGCCAGCAGAGAGACAGGGAGCTCTGGAAACACCATATATTTT
.	.	14	TRBV28	TRBJ1-6	CASSLSQGFTPLHF	TGTGCCAGCAGTTTATCTCAGGGGTTTACCCCCCTCCACTTT
TRBD1	.	14	TRBV7-9	TRBJ1-2	CASSSQDRNYGYTF	TGTGCCAGCAGCAGCCAGGACAGGAACTATGGCTACACCTTC
TRBD1	.	19	TRBV3-1/TRBV3-2	TRBJ2-1	CASSERDWGQGSSYNEQFF	TGTGCCAGCAGCGAACGAGATTGGGGACAGGGCAGCTCCTACAATGAGCAGTTCTTC
.	.	15	TRBV15	TRBJ2-1	CATTGLGQPFNEQFF	TGTGCCACCACTGGCCTTGGACAGCCATTCAATGAGCAGTTCTTC
TRBD2	.	14	TRBV10-2	TRBJ2-5	CASRLAGGQETQYF	TGCGCCAGCAGATTAGCGGGGGGGCAAGAGACCCAGTACTTC
.	.	17	TRBV21-1	TRBJ2-3	CASSKGLAGGLADTQYF	TGTGCCAGCAGCAAAGGACTAGCGGGAGGATTGGCAGATACGCAGTATTTT
.	.	12	TRBV13	TRBJ2-1	CASIGGGDEQFF	TGTGCCAGCATCGGAGGGGGCGATGAGCAGTTCTTC
TRBD1	.	14	TRBV4-1	TRBJ1-1	CASSPYAGGVEAFF	TGCGCCAGCAGCCCTTACGCAGGGGGCGTTGAAGCTTTCTTT
TRBD2	.	15	TRBV7-9	TRBJ2-1	CASSSGLALYNEQFF	TGTGCCAGCAGCTCTGGACTAGCGTTATACAATGAGCAGTTCTTC
TRBD2	.	15	TRBV27	TRBJ2-7	CASSLYGTSRHEQYF	TGTGCCAGCAGTTTATATGGGACTAGTAGGCACGAGCAGTACTTC